Listed below are T cell receptor beta chains from one sample, sequenced in a study of identical twins. MiXCR, applied by TCRdb to the 5' RACE reads, yields one record per CDR3 protein. This sample carries some 690,000 distinct CDR3 sequences, about 20% of them seen once, and the ten largest clones take 4% to 4.5%. The sample was also linked to a second study, of T cells expressing NK-cell markers.

Source material: PBMCs. The receptors come from a woman under 30 in good health. Both conserved end residues are trimmed from each CDR3. Fields, in order: CDR3 protein, V gene.

CDR3: ASSLLPGLALGYNEQF
V: TRBV5-1

CDR3: SARVGGKTYEQY
V: TRBV20-1

CDR3: ASSTSGSRNEQF
V: TRBV5-1

CDR3: ASSSSFGELF
V: TRBV12-3/TRBV12-4

CDR3: ASSWPGAKETQY
V: TRBV5-6

CDR3: ASSLGQDSSPLH
V: TRBV12-3/TRBV12-4

CDR3: ASCRGYTGELF
V: TRBV6-1

CDR3: ASSKGDGSREKLF
V: TRBV7-9

CDR3: ASTEQGAITEAF
V: TRBV11-2

CDR3: ASSYGAGASYT
V: TRBV6-5

CDR3: SARVASGVTDTQY
V: TRBV20-1

CDR3: SARDRTRLNTEAF
V: TRBV20-1

CDR3: ASSFVGELF
V: TRBV12-3/TRBV12-4

CDR3: ASSLNIGGYNEQF
V: TRBV7-6

CDR3: ASSQDRGWEQY
V: TRBV4-1

CDR3: ASSVAVRGSTDTQY
V: TRBV9

CDR3: SVRDRTGGNEQF
V: TRBV29-1

CDR3: ASSEGGGGETQY
V: TRBV6-1

CDR3: ASRFVSGELF
V: TRBV27

CDR3: ASSLWGGVRDEQY
V: TRBV12-3/TRBV12-4

CDR3: ASSHRTGNLNEQF
V: TRBV7-8

CDR3: ASSVGTSGGLYEQY
V: TRBV9